The T cell receptor beta chain under discussion was sequenced for a study of T-cell memory formation after mild COVID-19. This clonotype was counted only a few times. From 5'RACE with constant-segment primers came TCR alpha and TCR beta cDNA libraries that carried sample barcodes and UMIs. TCRdb ran MiXCR on the 5' RACE reads and lists one entry per CDR3 protein. The sample lists a few hundred thousand distinct CDR3 sequences, around 20% occurring once. V lost 2 bases and J lost 7, with 12 bases in between. There are 15 residues in the CDR3. The germline gives CDR1 SGHTA, CDR2 FQGNSA. V is TRBV7-2 and J is TRBJ1-6, with no clear D. Sequencing was done on a sample of PBMCs or a T cell subset sorted from them (not recorded which). The receptor was isolated from a young man who had mild COVID-19 (a few samples of this study predate the infection). Cell type and time point are not known. The CDR3 reads CASSLRARPNSPLHF. In DNA, the CDR3 is TGTGCCAGCAGCTTAAGGGCGAGGCCGAATTCACCCCTCCACTTT. Full variable domain (outside the CDR3, taken from reference TRBV7-2 and TRBJ1-6): GAGVSQSPSNKVTEKGKDVELRCDPISGHTALYWYRQSLGQGLEFLIYFQGNSAPDKSGLPSDRFSAERTGGSVSTLTIQRTQQEDSAVYLCASSLRARPNSPLHFGNGTRLTVT.